The 30 T cell receptor beta chains below were found in one sample sequenced in a study of tumor and adjacent non-tumor tissue in lung cancer. A modified ARM-PCR protocol with three rounds of nested PCR amplified TCRbeta. TCRdb re-derived calls from the multiplex PCR reads in MiXCR, one entry per CDR3 protein. Here the sample spans about 200,000 distinct CDR3 sequences, 70% to 75% being singletons. The template was RNA from unsorted bulk tissue. Specimen: lung tumor tissue. Receptors originate from a man aged 55 to 69 with non-small cell lung cancer.

Concerning this clonotype: This may be a read error: a much more frequent sequence differs by one nucleotide. The chain is built from TRBV6-2 or TRBV6-3 and TRBJ2-1; D gene ambiguous. The CDR3 is 11 residues long. The germline gives CDR1 MNHEY, CDR2 SVGEGT. The chain's CDR3 is CASKRDNEPFF. CDR3 nucleotide sequence: TGTGCCAGCAAGCGCGACAATGAGCCGTTCTTC.

This clonotype came up once. V and J are TRBV6-5 and TRBJ2-3, with a weak D call TRBD1 (6 bases). This CDR3 has 13 amino acids. The V gene's germline CDR1 is MNHEY and CDR2 SVGAGI. The V and J ends lost 6 bases and 6 bases respectively, with 13 bases between them. This chain's CDR3 is CASRSSRGDTQYF. CDR3 coding DNA: TGTGCCAGCAGATCATCCAGGGGCGATACGCAGTATTTT.

A remark on this clonotype: A read error may account for a junction end that differs from germline. This CDR3 is CASSDMTGRNTGEPFF. The CDR3, as DNA: TGTGCCAGCAGTGATATGACAGGGCGAAACACCGGGGAGCCGTTTTTT. The rearrangement links TRBV12-3 or TRBV12-4 to TRBJ2-2; 7 bases line up with TRBD1. The CDR3 consists of 16 residues.

Of note for this clonotype: A much larger clone differs by one base, so this may be a read error. The chain recombines TRBV6-1 with TRBJ2-7; the D call may be TRBD1 or TRBD2 (5 bases each). Trimming pared 7 bases from V and 4 bases from J, leaving 14 bases between. Germline V CDR1 and CDR2: MNHNS, SASEGT. The CDR3 runs 13 residues. This CDR3 reads CASMCTGTYEQYF. CDR3 in DNA: TGTGCCAGCATGTGCACGGGGACGTACGAGCAGTACTTC.

Worth noting for this clonotype: Its ends do not fully match the called genes, so a read error is possible. The chain employs TRBV11-3 and TRBJ2-3; D gene unclear. The germline V gene has CDR1 SGHNT and CDR2 YENEEA. The CDR3 loop spans 15 amino acids. CDR3 DNA: TGTGCCTGCTCACAGACGGATAGTAGCACAGATACGCAGTGTTTT. Its translation: CACSQTDSSTDTQCF. The variable domain in full, completed from reference TRBV11-3 and TRBJ2-3, reads EAGVVQSPRYKIIEKKQPVAFWCNPISGHNTLYWYLQNLGQGPELLIRYENEEAVDDSQLPKDRFSAERLKGVDSTLKIQPAELGDSAVYLCACSQTDSSTDTQCFGPGTRLTVL.

The chain couples TRBV11-1 to TRBJ1-1; D is ambiguous. This CDR3 has 14 residues. Per germline, CDR1 SGHAT and CDR2 FQDESV (reference sequence). With 0 bases removed from V and 5 bases from J, the gap between germline ends came to 10 bases. CDR3 nucleotides: TGTGCCAGCAGCTTAGCACAGTGGGTAACTGAAGCTTTCTTT. This encodes CASSLAQWVTEAFF.

This clonotype was found a few times. The junction does not match germline at one end; this may be a read error. This chain joins TRBV4-2 and TRBJ2-4, with TRBD2 matching over 9 bases. The CDR3 is 17 amino acids. Germline V gene lookup returns CDR1 LGHNA and CDR2 YNFKEQ. CDR3 region: CASGQEVSGGAKNIQYF. DNA of the CDR3: TGTGCCAGCGGCCAAGAGGTTAGCGGGGGTGCCAAAAACATTCAATACTTC.

On this clonotype: A much more abundant neighbour one base away suggests this may be a read error. This rearrangement joins TRBV12-3 or TRBV12-4 to TRBJ1-5; no clear D. The CDR3 is made up of 15 amino acids. CDR3 region: CVSSSTEWSNQPQHF. The DNA of the CDR3 is TGTGTCAGCAGTTCCACTGAATGGAGCAATCAGCCCCAGCATTTT.

V usage is TRBV5-1 and J usage is TRBJ2-3; no definite D call. The CDR3 contains 14 residues. Germline CDR1 and CDR2: SGHRS and YFSETQ. The V end lost 3 bases, the J end lost 0 bases, and 8 bases lay between the germline ends. The CDR3 DNA reads TGCGCCAGCAGCTCTTTCCTTAGCACAGATACGCAGTATTTT. As protein: CASSSFLSTDTQYF.

Worth noting for this clonotype: No conserved phenylalanine or tryptophan ends this CDR3, so it is likely a read error. This sequence joins TRBV6-1 and TRBJ2-7, with D possibly TRBD2 on 5 matching bases. V was pared by 0 bases and J by 6 bases, with 12 bases between. Germline lookup yields CDR1 MNHNS and CDR2 SASEGT. The CDR3 has 14 residues. DNA for the CDR3: TGTGCCAGCAGTGAAGCGCGTCTGGGAGCCGAGCAGTACCTC. This codes for CASSEARLGAEQYL.

V and J are TRBV29-1 and TRBJ2-3; 12 nucleotides align to TRBD2. Trimming took 7 bases from V and 7 from J; bases not matched to a gene: 15. The CDR3 length is 16 residues. Looked up from germline, CDR1 is SQVTM and CDR2 is ANQGSEA. DNA for the CDR3: TGCAGCGGCCGACTAGCGGGAGTAAAGGGTCCATATACGCAGTATTTT. Its translation: CSGRLAGVKGPYTQYF.

This clonotype has only one observation. The chain is built from TRBV20-1 and TRBJ2-2; D is perhaps TRBD2 (7 bases). The CDR3 contains 14 residues. Germline V lookup: CDR1 DFQATT, CDR2 SNEGSKA (reference sequence). CDR3 in amino acids: CRGGPGSNTGELFF. The CDR3 coding sequence is TGCAGGGGGGGGCCGGGGTCGAACACCGGGGAGCTGTTTTTT.

Turning to this clonotype: Just one base apart from a much larger clone, this may be a read error. The gene calls are TRBV20-1 and TRBJ1-2; D is undetermined. The germline V gene has CDR1 DFQATT and CDR2 SNEGSKA (reference sequence). Trimming removed 2 bases from V and 7 bases from J, with 11 bases in between. CDR3 length equals 12 residues. The CDR3 nucleotides are TGCAGTGCTAGAATCGAGGGCGGTGGCTACACCTTC. As protein: CSARIEGGGYTF.

As for this clonotype: One end of the junction is discordant with germline, which a read error may explain. This rearrangement joins TRBV4-3 to TRBJ1-4; D remains ambiguous. This CDR3 has 17 amino acids. CDR1 is LGHNA, CDR2 YSLEER, per germline. The CDR3 sequence: CAGSQTIVLDVDEKLFF. The CDR3 region has the DNA TGCGCCGGCAGCCAAACGATCGTCCTCGACGTGGATGAAAAACTGTTTTTT.

About this clonotype: Since no conserved phenylalanine or tryptophan closes the CDR3, a read error is the likely cause. J is TRBJ2-1 and V is TRBV11-2; D remains ambiguous. The CDR3 consists of 13 residues. Trimming left V 4 bases short and J 6 bases short, with 10 bases between. Germline values: CDR1 SGHAT, CDR2 FQNNGV. The CDR3 region is CASSSAFCNEQFV. The CDR3 DNA follows: TGTGCCAGCAGCTCTGCATTTTGCAATGAGCAGTTCGTA.

For this clonotype: The junction departs from germline at one end; a sequencing error may be responsible. The CDR3 nucleotides are TGCGCCAGCAGTGAGAGCGGTTACACCGGGGGGCTGTTTTTT. It codes for CASSESGYTGGLFF. This rearrangement joins TRBV10-1 to TRBJ2-2; possibly TRBD2 for D (6 bases). The CDR3 spans 14 residues. Germline assignment: CDR1 WNHNN and CDR2 SYGVQD (reference sequence).

A few counts support this clonotype. A much larger clone is a single base away; this may be a read error. The chain employs TRBV20-1 and TRBJ1-2; D may be TRBD1 (5 bases). Germline-derived CDR1 and CDR2 are DFQATT and SNEGSKA (reference sequence). This CDR3 region has 14 residues. Between the trimmed V and J ends, which lost 4 bases and 6 bases, there was a span of 18 bases. CDR3: CSANPGGALHGYTF. In nucleotides, the CDR3 is TGCAGTGCTAACCCCGGGGGAGCGTTGCATGGCTACACCTTC.

As for this clonotype: The CDR3 carries no conserved terminal phenylalanine or tryptophan, so it likely arises from a read error. The rearrangement joins TRBV6-2 or TRBV6-3 to TRBJ2-7, with TRBD2 as a possible D gene (6 bases). The ends were cut back, 6 bases at V and 9 bases at J, with 21 bases in the middle. The CDR3 contains 14 residues. Germline assignment: CDR1 MNHEY and CDR2 SVGEGT. CDR3 sequence: CASSSRSRPGAQYI. For the CDR3, the DNA is TGTGCCAGCAGCTCCCGGTCCCGACCGGGAGCGCAGTACATC.

This sequence joins TRBV20-1 and TRBJ2-1, with 16 bases identical to TRBD2. V lost 0 bases, J lost 3 bases, and 5 bases stayed unmatched. The germline gives CDR1 DFQATT, CDR2 SNEGSKA (reference sequence). CDR3 size: 18 residues. This chain's CDR3 is CSARDLGTSGGVYNEQFF. DNA for the CDR3: TGCAGTGCTAGAGATCTCGGGACTAGCGGGGGGGTCTACAATGAGCAGTTCTTC.

This clonotype rates as large. The rearrangement uses TRBV11-1 and TRBJ2-1; D remains ambiguous. The CDR3 has 11 amino acids. CDR1 SGHAT and CDR2 FQDESV come from the germline V gene (reference sequence). Deletions cut 2 bases from V and 9 bases from J, with 5 bases between. DNA of the CDR3: TGTGCCAGCAGCTTATATGCTGAGCAGTTCTTC. Its translation is CASSLYAEQFF.

The chain has TRBV7-9 and TRBJ1-3; D uncertain. This CDR3 is 16 amino acids long. Between the trimmed V and J ends, which lost 7 bases and 0 bases, there was a span of 16 bases. Germline assignment: CDR1 SEHNR and CDR2 FQNEAQ (reference sequence). Here the CDR3 reads CASTMRTGSSGNTIYF. The CDR3 nucleotides read TGTGCCAGCACCATGAGGACGGGTAGCTCTGGAAACACCATATATTTT.

A note on this clonotype: The conserved phenylalanine or tryptophan normally closing the CDR3 is absent here, so this likely arose from a read error. The DNA is omitted, as the CDR3 cannot be located on it reliably, and the CDR3 follows TCRdb's listing. CDR3 sequence: CASSPQGFAEAFI. This chain connects TRBV11-2 to TRBJ1-1; TRBD1, the D gene given by the table, was not confirmed from the DNA. The CDR3 has 13 residues if both end residues are counted. Germline assignment: CDR1 SGHAT and CDR2 FQNNGV.

Note on this clonotype: A junction end diverges from the germline sequence, so it may reflect a read error. V is TRBV12-3 or TRBV12-4 and J is TRBJ2-5, with 12 bases matching TRBD2. The CDR3 is 15 amino acids. CDR3 in amino acids: CASSLGLAGKVTQYF. The CDR3 DNA follows: TGTGCTAGCAGCCTAGGACTAGCGGGGAAGGTGACACAGTACTTC.

In the case of this clonotype: This may come from a read error, since a much larger clone is one base off. This CDR3 reads CVSSPGQGKPGANVLTF. Written as DNA, the CDR3 is TGTGTCAGCAGTCCAGGGCAGGGTAAACCTGGGGCCAACGTCCTGACTTTC. This chain joins TRBV12-3 or TRBV12-4 and TRBJ2-6, with a tentative D call TRBD1 (5 bases). This CDR3 has 17 residues.

This clonotype has ten or more counts. The chain is built from TRBV13 and TRBJ2-7, with TRBD2 matching over 12 bases. The CDR3 is made up of 13 amino acids. Germline CDR1 reads PRHDT; CDR2 reads FYEKMQ (reference sequence). Losses at the gene ends were 10 bases for V and 4 bases for J; bases not matched to a gene: 5. CDR3 in DNA: TGTGCCAAGACTAGCGGGAGAACATACGAGCAGTACTTC. Its protein is CAKTSGRTYEQYF.

Comments on this clonotype: A much larger clone sits a single nucleotide away, making a read error possible. In DNA, the CDR3 is TGTGCCTGCAGTGAAAGTAGACTGAACACTGAAGCTTTCTTT. Protein sequence: CACSESRLNTEAFF. The V gene is TRBV6-1, the J gene TRBJ1-1; D ambiguous. The CDR3 extends over 14 amino acids. Germline V gene data show CDR1 as MNHNS and CDR2 as SASEGT.

This clonotype was recorded many times. The chain links TRBV6-2 or TRBV6-3 to TRBJ2-1; perhaps D is TRBD1 or TRBD2 (5 bases each). Trimming pared 5 bases from V and 6 bases from J, leaving 17 bases between. The CDR3 is 15 residues long. Germline V CDR1 and CDR2: MNHEY, SVGEGT. CDR3 nucleotides: TGTGCCAGCAGTCGGGCGACCGGGACGCTCAATGAGCAGTTCTTC. Amino acid sequence: CASSRATGTLNEQFF.

The chain has TRBV29-1 and TRBJ2-7; D may be TRBD1 (5 bases). The DNA end is a closer match to TRBJ2-1, so the J assignment may be wrong. The CDR3 is made up of 14 amino acids. Per germline, CDR1 SQVTM and CDR2 ANQGSEA. CDR3 sequence (DNA): TGCAGCGTTGTGGACACGGGTCTTTCCTACAAGCAGTTCTTC. As protein: CSVVDTGLSYKQFF.

Concerning this clonotype itself: This may be a read error: a much more frequent sequence differs by one nucleotide. The chain has TRBV20-1 and TRBJ2-1, with TRBD2 matching 11 bases. This CDR3 comprises 14 residues. Germline V gene data show CDR1 as DFQATT and CDR2 as SNEGSKA (reference sequence). For the CDR3, the DNA is TGCAGTGTTGAGGGGACTAGCGGCTACAATGAGCTGTTCTTC. It translates to CSVEGTSGYNELFF.

The gene calls are TRBV20-1 and TRBJ1-5, with 7 nucleotides matching TRBD1. From germline, CDR1 is DFQATT and CDR2 SNEGSKA (reference sequence). This CDR3 has 14 residues. Losses at the gene ends were 3 bases for V and 8 bases for J; bases not matched to a gene: 10. CDR3: CSAREDRWSEPQHF. DNA of the CDR3: TGCAGTGCTAGGGAGGACAGGTGGAGCGAGCCCCAGCATTTT.